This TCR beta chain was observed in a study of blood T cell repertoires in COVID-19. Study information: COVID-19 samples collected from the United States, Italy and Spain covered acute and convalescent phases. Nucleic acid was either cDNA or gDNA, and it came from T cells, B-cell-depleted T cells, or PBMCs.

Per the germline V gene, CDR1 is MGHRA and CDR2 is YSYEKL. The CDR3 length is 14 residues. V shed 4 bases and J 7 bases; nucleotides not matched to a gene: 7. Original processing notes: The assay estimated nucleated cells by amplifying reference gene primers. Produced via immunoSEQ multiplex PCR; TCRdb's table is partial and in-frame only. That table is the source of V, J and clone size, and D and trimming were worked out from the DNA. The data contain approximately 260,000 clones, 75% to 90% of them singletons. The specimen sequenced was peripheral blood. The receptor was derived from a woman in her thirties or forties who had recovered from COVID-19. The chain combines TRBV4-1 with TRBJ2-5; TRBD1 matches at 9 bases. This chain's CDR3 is CASSPGQGLWTQYF. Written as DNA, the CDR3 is TGCGCCAGCAGCCCGGGACAGGGTTTATGGACCCAGTACTTC.